Presented here are 25 T cell receptor beta chains from one specimen sequenced in a study of blood T cell repertoires in COVID-19. TCRdb's copy holds only in-frame clones and misses some; the assay was immunoSEQ multiplex PCR. This sample has more than 35,000 clones, with roughly 84% found just once. The specimen was peripheral blood. Receptors were obtained from a man between 45 and 60 years old with active or convalescent COVID-19.

The chain couples TRBV5-1 to TRBJ1-1, with TRBD1 matching 10 bases. V dropped 2 bases and J dropped 6; count of bases not matched to a gene: 13. This CDR3 spans 17 amino acids. Looked up from germline, CDR1 is SGHRS and CDR2 is YFSETQ. The CDR3 region has the DNA TGCGCCAGCAGCTTTCAGACGGGACAGGGGTCAAGGGCTGAAGCTTTCTTT. It yields the protein CASSFQTGQGSRAEAFF.

Sample share makes this clone medium-sized. The chain is built from TRBV3-1 (or the pseudogene TRBV3-2) and TRBJ1-5, with a tentative D call TRBD1 (5 bases). The CDR3 is 16 residues long. Germline CDR1 LGHDT, CDR2 YNNKEL (reference sequence). Trimming pared 3 bases from V and 9 bases from J, leaving 21 bases between. The CDR3: CASSQKDSSWGTPQHF. The CDR3 nucleotides read TGTGCCAGCAGCCAGAAAGACAGTTCCTGGGGCACGCCCCAGCATTTT.

The V call is TRBV4-1, the J call TRBJ2-1; TRBD2 might be the D (5 bases). V was trimmed by 0 bases and J by 9 bases, leaving 6 bases between them. The germline CDR1 and CDR2 sequences are MGHRA and YSYEKL. CDR3 length: 12 residues. Here the CDR3 reads CASSQEAGEQFF. DNA of the CDR3: TGCGCCAGCAGCCAAGAGGCGGGTGAGCAGTTCTTC.

This clone was observed a few times. V usage is TRBV6-2 or TRBV6-3 and J usage is TRBJ2-1; TRBD1 agrees at 7 bases. V gave up 3 bases and J gave up 7 bases; unmatched junction bases: 9. Germline values: CDR1 MNHEY, CDR2 SVGEGT. The length of the CDR3 is 15 residues. The CDR3 DNA reads TGTGCCAGCAGTTATGCCAGGGGGAAAGGTAATGAGCAGTTCTTC. As protein: CASSYARGKGNEQFF.

In the case of this clone: A junction boundary mismatches the germline segment, possibly from a read error. The chain employs TRBV15 and TRBJ1-1; D not certain. This CDR3 spans 13 amino acids. Germline V gives CDR1 LNHNV, CDR2 YYDKDF (reference sequence). The CDR3 region is CATSSRVKTEAFF. CDR3 nucleotides: TGTGCCACCAGCAGCCGGGTGAAGACTGAAGCTTTCTTT.

The chain's CDR3 is CASSIGAGRTDTQYF. The DNA of the CDR3 is TGTGCCAGTAGTATAGGAGCGGGGCGCACAGATACGCAGTATTTT. The chain links TRBV19 to TRBJ2-3; TRBD2 matches at 7 bases. With 1 base clipped from V and 1 base from J, the junction kept 2 bases outside the gene matches. CDR3 length: 15 residues. Germline lookup yields CDR1 LNHDA and CDR2 SQIVND (reference sequence).

The genes are TRBV9 and TRBJ2-2; unclear D gene. The CDR3 extends over 14 amino acids. Germline V gene lookup returns CDR1 SGDLS and CDR2 YYNGEE. V lost 0 bases and J lost 3, with 6 bases in between. The CDR3 loop reads CASSVVQYTGELFF. CDR3 sequence (DNA): TGTGCCAGCAGCGTAGTTCAATACACCGGGGAGCTGTTTTTT. Filled out from reference TRBV9 and TRBJ2-2, the complete variable domain reads DSGVTQTPKHLITATGQRVTLRCSPRSGDLSVYWYQQSLDQGLQFLIQYYNGEERAKGNILERFSAQQFPDLHSELNLSSLELGDSALYFCASSVVQYTGELFFGEGSRLTVL.

This clone was counted only a few times. This sequence joins TRBV3-1 (or the pseudogene TRBV3-2) and TRBJ2-7; 9 bases agree with TRBD2. The CDR3 sequence is 16 residues long. Germline V gene lookup returns CDR1 LGHDT and CDR2 YNNKEL (reference sequence). Losses at the gene ends were 0 bases for V and 3 bases for J; bases not matched to a gene: 6. CDR3 sequence (DNA): TGTGCCAGCAGCCAAGATAGGCTAGCGGGGATCTACGAGCAGTACTTC. Its translation is CASSQDRLAGIYEQYF.

This clone was recorded once. The chain uses TRBV19 and TRBJ1-5; 8 nucleotides align to TRBD1. Germline values: CDR1 LNHDA, CDR2 SQIVND (reference sequence). V gave up 5 bases and J gave up 7 bases; unmatched junction bases: 13. This CDR3 has 16 residues. The CDR3: CASSARLDRERQPQHF. The CDR3, as DNA: TGTGCCAGTAGTGCAAGGTTGGACAGGGAAAGGCAGCCCCAGCATTTT.

The rearrangement joins TRBV14 to TRBJ1-3; a possible D gene is TRBD1 (6 bases). The CDR3 has 16 residues. Trimming shortened V by 0 bases and J by 4 bases, and 13 bases separated the two germline ends. Germline-derived CDR1 and CDR2 are SGHDN and FVKESK. The CDR3 loop is CASSQDLNRAGNTIYF. The CDR3 nucleotides are TGTGCCAGCAGCCAAGATCTTAACAGGGCGGGAAACACCATATATTTT.

The chain links TRBV28 to TRBJ2-2; TRBD1 agrees at 7 bases. The V and J ends lost 5 bases and 8 bases, in that order; junction bases with no gene match: 14. The CDR3 is 16 amino acids. Per germline, CDR1 MDHEN and CDR2 SYDVKM. DNA of the CDR3: TGTGCCAGCAGTGTCCCGGGACAGAGCGTTGAAGGGGAGCTGTTTTTT. It codes for CASSVPGQSVEGELFF.

This clone has only one observation. The chain combines TRBV15 with TRBJ2-1, with a possible D match to TRBD2 (5 bases). This CDR3 has 15 residues. V shed 3 bases and J shed 3 bases, with 12 bases lying between them. The germline CDR1 and CDR2 sequences are LNHNV and YYDKDF (reference sequence). This CDR3 reads CATSSPRGDYNEQFF. The CDR3 DNA reads TGTGCCACCAGCAGCCCACGGGGTGACTACAATGAGCAGTTCTTC. The full variable domain, completed using reference TRBV15 and TRBJ2-1, is DAMVIQNPRYQVTQFGKPVTLSCSQTLNHNVMYWYQQKSSQAPKLLFHYYDKDFNNEADTPDNFQSRRPNTSFCFLDIRSPGLGDTAMYLCATSSPRGDYNEQFFGPGTRLTVL.

This clone showed up just once. This chain links TRBV11-2 with TRBJ2-7; D gene unclear. Trimming stripped 0 bases from V and 0 bases from J, with 6 bases between. This CDR3 has 14 residues. CDR1 is SGHAT and CDR2 is FQNNGV in the germline V gene. DNA of the CDR3: TGTGCCAGCAGCTTAGACTATAGCTCCTACGAGCAGTACTTC. Amino acids: CASSLDYSSYEQYF.

This rearrangement joins TRBV9 to TRBJ1-6; 7 bases map to TRBD1. The length of the CDR3 is 15 residues. Looked up from germline, CDR1 is SGDLS and CDR2 is YYNGEE. The V segment lost 3 bases and the J segment 7 bases; nucleotides outside the gene matches: 7. The CDR3 DNA reads as TGTGCCAGCAGCGCCTTAACAGGGGACAATTCACCCCTCCACTTT. Protein: CASSALTGDNSPLHF.

The chain employs TRBV6-6 and TRBJ2-5; TRBD2 matches at 14 bases. Trimming at V came to 4 bases and at J to 5 bases, leaving 6 bases not matched to a gene. The length of the CDR3 is 16 residues. From germline, CDR1 is MNHNY and CDR2 SVGAGI (reference sequence). CDR3 coding DNA: TGTGCCAGCAGTTCGACTAGCGGGGGGGCCGAGGAGACCCAGTACTTC. The encoded protein is CASSSTSGGAEETQYF.

This clone has a single count. This chain joins TRBV27 and TRBJ1-1; 10 bases fit TRBD1. The trim removed 4 bases at V and 1 base at J, leaving 9 bases unmatched. Per the germline V gene, CDR1 is MNHEY and CDR2 is SMNVEV (reference sequence). The CDR3 spans 17 residues. The CDR3 loop is CASSSLQTGGSNTEAFF. CDR3 DNA sequence: TGTGCCAGCAGTTCCCTCCAGACAGGGGGCTCGAACACTGAAGCTTTCTTT.

This chain links TRBV7-8 with TRBJ1-3; D is unresolved. Trimming cost V 1 base and J 0 bases, with 4 bases left between them. The CDR3 is 14 amino acids. Germline loops: CDR1 SGHVS, CDR2 FQNEAQ. The CDR3: CASSLGPSGNTIYF. CDR3 nucleotide sequence: TGTGCCAGCAGCTTAGGGCCCTCTGGAAACACCATATATTTT.

This chain uses TRBV5-1 with TRBJ2-5, with TRBD1 identical over 10 bases. The J segment lost 3 bases and the V segment lost 4 bases, leaving 9 bases of the junction unmatched. Germline lookup yields CDR1 SGHRS and CDR2 YFSETQ. The CDR3 sequence is 16 residues long. For the CDR3, the DNA is TGCGCCAGCAGCCCTGGGACAGGGGATGGGAAAGAGACCCAGTACTTC. Translation: CASSPGTGDGKETQYF.

The V gene is TRBV6-1, the J gene TRBJ2-7; 7 bases line up with TRBD2. Per germline, CDR1 MNHNS and CDR2 SASEGT. The CDR3 has 16 residues. V lost 2 bases to trimming and J lost 3 bases; unmatched junction nucleotides: 10. CDR3 loop: CASSERGGTISYEQYF. In DNA, the CDR3 is TGTGCCAGCAGTGAACGGGGCGGGACTATCAGCTACGAGCAGTACTTC.

The rearrangement joins TRBV18 to TRBJ2-1; tentative D call: TRBD1 (6 bases). CDR1 is KGHSH and CDR2 is LQKENI in the germline V gene. The CDR3 has 17 amino acids. The V end was cut by 0 bases, the J end by 0 bases, with 12 bases between. For the CDR3, the DNA is TGTGCCAGCTCACCACCACGAGGGGGTAACTCCTACAATGAGCAGTTCTTC. Protein product: CASSPPRGGNSYNEQFF.

V gene TRBV12-5 combines with J gene TRBJ1-3, with D hard to call. Germline V lookup: CDR1 LGHNT, CDR2 FRNRAP. Trimming removed 7 bases from V and 1 base from J, with 8 bases in between. The CDR3 loop spans 13 amino acids. CDR3 residues: CASDRESGNTIYF. The CDR3 DNA reads TGTGCTAGTGACCGGGAGTCTGGAAACACCATATATTTT.

V usage is TRBV27 and J usage is TRBJ1-1; no clear D. Germline CDR1 is MNHEY and CDR2 is SMNVEV (reference sequence). CDR3 size: 13 residues. V lost 3 bases and J 1 base, leaving 6 bases between the germline ends. CDR3 sequence (DNA): TGTGCCAGCAGTTTCGCAGGGAACACTGAAGCTTTCTTT. Its translation: CASSFAGNTEAFF.

This chain connects TRBV11-2 to TRBJ2-7; TRBD1 matches 7 bases. The CDR3 covers 15 residues. Germline V CDR1 and CDR2: SGHAT, FQNNGV. Unmatched junction bases numbered 9, after V lost 3 bases and J lost 4 bases. CDR3 in DNA: TGTGCCAGCAGCTTCACTCGACAGGGTCCGTACGAGCAGTACTTC. Translating it yields CASSFTRQGPYEQYF. Drawing the rest from reference TRBV11-2 and TRBJ2-7, the complete variable domain is EAGVAQSPRYKIIEKRQSVAFWCNPISGHATLYWYQQILGQGPKLLIQFQNNGVVDDSQLPKDRFSAERLKGVDSTLKIQPAKLEDSAVYLCASSFTRQGPYEQYFGPGTRLTVT.

The chain is built from TRBV19 and TRBJ1-1; 9 bases fit TRBD1. CDR3 length: 18 amino acids. Looked up from germline, CDR1 is LNHDA and CDR2 is SQIVND (reference sequence). J lost 5 bases, V lost 4 bases, and 17 bases had no gene match. CDR3 sequence reads: CASSTLPGTGRGYTEAFF. The CDR3 coding sequence is TGTGCCAGTAGTACCCTACCCGGGACAGGGAGGGGATATACTGAAGCTTTCTTT.

This chain connects TRBV5-1 to TRBJ2-7; TRBD2 matches 8 bases. The CDR3 extends over 17 amino acids. V was pared by 0 bases and J by 0 bases, with 8 bases of the junction left unmatched. The germline V gene encodes CDR1 SGHRS and CDR2 YFSETQ. The CDR3 spells CASSLEGGGIFSYEQYF. For the CDR3, the DNA is TGCGCCAGCAGCTTGGAGGGCGGGGGGATATTCTCCTACGAGCAGTACTTC.